A single sample gave rise to the 3 T cell receptor beta chains below, sequenced in a study of CD8+ T cells in alopecia areata. Investigators isolated RNA and reverse transcribed it into cDNA to act as the sequencing template. Measured with immunoSEQ multiplex PCR; TCRdb has only the in-frame clones, and not every one. This table has about 300,000 clones, about 62% appearing once. The treatment denotes: oral pan-JAK inhibitor, 5-10 mg twice daily. The specimen comprised CD4+ T cells sorted from blood, sampled at week 24, from a patient treated with tofacitinib. Receptors originate from a human donor with alopecia areata.

The sample holds a few counts of this clone. This chain links TRBV9 with TRBJ1-1; D uncertain. CDR1 and CDR2 (germline): SGDLS, YYNGEE. Between the trimmed V and J ends, which lost 4 bases and 6 bases, there was a span of 16 bases. The CDR3 sequence is 14 residues long. The CDR3 DNA reads as TGTGCCAGCAGCACGCGACCGATCTTTTCTGAAGCTTTCTTT. Translated: CASSTRPIFSEAFF. Filled out from reference TRBV9 and TRBJ1-1, the complete variable domain reads DSGVTQTPKHLITATGQRVTLRCSPRSGDLSVYWYQQSLDQGLQFLIQYYNGEERAKGNILERFSAQQFPDLHSELNLSSLELGDSALYFCASSTRPIFSEAFFGQGTRLTVV.

This clone was observed a few times. The CDR3 reads CASSETGEGSPLHF. DNA of the CDR3: TGTGCCAGCAGTGAGACAGGAGAGGGTTCACCCCTCCACTTT. This chain links TRBV25-1 with TRBJ1-6; D is possibly TRBD1 (6 bases). The CDR3 spans 14 residues. The V gene lost 3 bases and the J gene lost 9 bases, with 12 bases spanning the gap. CDR1 is MGHDK and CDR2 is SYGVNS in the germline V gene.

This chain connects TRBV30 to TRBJ1-2; D may be TRBD1 (5 bases). V dropped 3 bases and J dropped 3 bases, with 11 bases sitting between them. Germline-derived CDR1 and CDR2 are GTSNPN and SVGIG (reference sequence). The CDR3 is 13 residues long. CDR3: CAWRKMGDYGYTF. The CDR3 nucleotides are TGTGCCTGGAGGAAGATGGGGGACTATGGCTACACCTTC.